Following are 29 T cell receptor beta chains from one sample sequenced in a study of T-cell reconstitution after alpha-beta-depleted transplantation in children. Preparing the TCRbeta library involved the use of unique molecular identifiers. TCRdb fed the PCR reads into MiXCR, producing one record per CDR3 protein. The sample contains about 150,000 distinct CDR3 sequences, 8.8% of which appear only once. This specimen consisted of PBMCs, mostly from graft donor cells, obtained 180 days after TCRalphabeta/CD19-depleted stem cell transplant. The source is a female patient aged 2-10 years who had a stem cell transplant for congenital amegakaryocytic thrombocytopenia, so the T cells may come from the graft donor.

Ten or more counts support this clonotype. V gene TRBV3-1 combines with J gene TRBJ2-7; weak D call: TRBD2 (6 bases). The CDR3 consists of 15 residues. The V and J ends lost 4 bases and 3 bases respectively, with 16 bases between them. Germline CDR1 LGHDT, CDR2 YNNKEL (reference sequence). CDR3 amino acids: CASSPGVPLFYEQYF. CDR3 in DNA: TGTGCCAGCAGCCCGGGGGTTCCCCTTTTCTACGAGCAGTACTTC.

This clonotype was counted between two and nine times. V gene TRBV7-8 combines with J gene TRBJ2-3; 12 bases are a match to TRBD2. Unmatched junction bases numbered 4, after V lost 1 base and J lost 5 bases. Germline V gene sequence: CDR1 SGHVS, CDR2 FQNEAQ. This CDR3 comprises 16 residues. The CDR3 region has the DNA TGTGCCAGCAGCTTAGGCGGGGGACTAGCGGGAGATACGCAGTATTTT. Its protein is CASSLGGGLAGDTQYF.

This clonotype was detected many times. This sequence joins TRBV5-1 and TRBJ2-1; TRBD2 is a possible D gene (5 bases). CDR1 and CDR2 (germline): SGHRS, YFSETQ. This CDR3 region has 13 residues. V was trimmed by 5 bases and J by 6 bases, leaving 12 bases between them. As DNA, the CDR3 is TGCGCCAGCAGACCCCCGGGATTCAATGAGCAGTTCTTC. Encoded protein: CASRPPGFNEQFF.

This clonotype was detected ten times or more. The CDR3 region has the DNA TGCAGTGCTAGAGCTAGGGACGGGACACCCTACGAGCAGTACTTC. Amino acid sequence: CSARARDGTPYEQYF. The chain couples TRBV20-1 to TRBJ2-7, with D tentatively TRBD1 (6 bases). This CDR3 has 15 amino acids. V shed 1 base and J shed 2 bases, with 15 bases lying between them. Germline-derived CDR1 and CDR2 are DFQATT and SNEGSKA (reference sequence).

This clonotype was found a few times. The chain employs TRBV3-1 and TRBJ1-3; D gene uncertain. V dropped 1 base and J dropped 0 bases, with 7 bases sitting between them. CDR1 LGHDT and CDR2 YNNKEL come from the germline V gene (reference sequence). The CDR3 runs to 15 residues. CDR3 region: CASSQGSYSGNTIYF. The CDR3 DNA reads TGTGCCAGCAGCCAAGGCAGCTACTCTGGAAACACCATATATTTT. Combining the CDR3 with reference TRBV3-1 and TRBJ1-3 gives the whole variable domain DTAVSQTPKYLVTQMGNDKSIKCEQNLGHDTMYWYKQDSKKFLKIMFSYNNKELIINETVPNRFSPKSPDKAHLNLHINSLELGDSAVYFCASSQGSYSGNTIYFGEGSWLTVV.

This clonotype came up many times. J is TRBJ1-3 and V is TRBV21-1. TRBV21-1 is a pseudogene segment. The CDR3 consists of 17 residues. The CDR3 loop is CASSKSKGGETGNTIYF. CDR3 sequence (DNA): TGTGCCAGCAGCAAATCGAAAGGAGGGGAAACTGGAAACACCATATATTTT.

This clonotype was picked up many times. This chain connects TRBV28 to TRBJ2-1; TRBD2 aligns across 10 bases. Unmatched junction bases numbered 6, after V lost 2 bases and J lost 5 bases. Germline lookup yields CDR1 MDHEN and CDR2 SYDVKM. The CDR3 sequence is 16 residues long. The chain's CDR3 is CASSLTPGLANNEQFF. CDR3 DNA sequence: TGTGCCAGCAGTTTAACACCGGGACTAGCGAACAATGAGCAGTTCTTC.

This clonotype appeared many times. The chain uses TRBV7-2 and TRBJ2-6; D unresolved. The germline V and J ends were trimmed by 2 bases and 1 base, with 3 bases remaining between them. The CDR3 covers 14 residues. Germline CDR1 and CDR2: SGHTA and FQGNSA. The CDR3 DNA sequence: TGTGCCAGCAGCTTAATATCTGGGGCCAACGTCCTGACTTTC. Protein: CASSLISGANVLTF. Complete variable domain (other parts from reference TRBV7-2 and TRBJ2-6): GAGVSQSPSNKVTEKGKDVELRCDPISGHTALYWYRQSLGQGLEFLIYFQGNSAPDKSGLPSDRFSAERTGGSVSTLTIQRTQQEDSAVYLCASSLISGANVLTFGAGSRLTVL.

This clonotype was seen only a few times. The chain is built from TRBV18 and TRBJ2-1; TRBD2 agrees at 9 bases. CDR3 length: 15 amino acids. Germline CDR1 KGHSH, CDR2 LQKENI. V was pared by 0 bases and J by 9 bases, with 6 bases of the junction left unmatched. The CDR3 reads CASSPPSGRVGEQFF. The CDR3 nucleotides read TGTGCCAGCTCACCACCTAGCGGGAGAGTGGGTGAGCAGTTCTTC.

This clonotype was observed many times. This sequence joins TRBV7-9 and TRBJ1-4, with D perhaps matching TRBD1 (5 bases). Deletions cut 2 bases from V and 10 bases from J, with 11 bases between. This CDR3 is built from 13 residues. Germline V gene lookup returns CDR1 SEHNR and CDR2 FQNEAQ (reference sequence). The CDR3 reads CASSLMTGGKLFF. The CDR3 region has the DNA TGTGCCAGCAGCTTAATGACGGGGGGAAAACTGTTTTTT.

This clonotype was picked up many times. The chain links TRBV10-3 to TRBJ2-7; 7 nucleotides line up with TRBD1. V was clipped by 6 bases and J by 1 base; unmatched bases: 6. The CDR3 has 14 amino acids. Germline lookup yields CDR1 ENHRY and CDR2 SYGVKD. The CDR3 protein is CAISPPGQSYEQYF. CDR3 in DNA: TGTGCCATCAGCCCTCCGGGACAGTCCTACGAGCAGTACTTC.

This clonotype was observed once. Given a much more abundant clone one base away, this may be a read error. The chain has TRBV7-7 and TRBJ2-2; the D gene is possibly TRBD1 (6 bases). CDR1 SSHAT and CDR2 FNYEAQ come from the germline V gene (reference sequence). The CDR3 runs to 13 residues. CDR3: CASSGQKAGEPFF. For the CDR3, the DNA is TGTGCCAGCAGCGGACAGAAGGCCGGGGAGCCGTTTTTT. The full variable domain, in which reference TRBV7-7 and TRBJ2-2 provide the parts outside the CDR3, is GAGVSQSPRYKVTKRGQDVTLRCDPISSHATLYWYQQALGQGPEFLTYFNYEAQPDKSGLPSDRFSAERPEGSISTLTIQRTEQRDSAMYRCASSGQKAGEPFFGEGSRLTVL.

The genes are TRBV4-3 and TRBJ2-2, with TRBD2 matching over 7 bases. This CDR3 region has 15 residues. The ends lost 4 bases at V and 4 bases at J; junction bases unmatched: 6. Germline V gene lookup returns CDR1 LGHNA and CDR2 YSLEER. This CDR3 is CASSLRTRSTGELFF. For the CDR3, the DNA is TGCGCCAGCAGCCTTAGGACTAGATCCACCGGGGAGCTGTTTTTT.

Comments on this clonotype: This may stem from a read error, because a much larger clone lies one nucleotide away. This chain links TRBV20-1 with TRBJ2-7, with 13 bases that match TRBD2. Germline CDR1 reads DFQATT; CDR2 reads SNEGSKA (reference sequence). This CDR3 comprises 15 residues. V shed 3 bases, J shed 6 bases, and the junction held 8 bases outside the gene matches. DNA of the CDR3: TGCAGTGCTAGTGGACTAGCGGGAGTTTGTGGCGAGCAGTACTTC. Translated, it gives CSASGLAGVCGEQYF.

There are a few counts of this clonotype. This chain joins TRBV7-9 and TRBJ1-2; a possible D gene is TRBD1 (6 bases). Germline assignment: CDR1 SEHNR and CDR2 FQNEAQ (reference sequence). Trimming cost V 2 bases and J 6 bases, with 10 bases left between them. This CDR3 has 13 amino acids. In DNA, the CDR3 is TGTGCCAGCAGCTTACTGGGGGCGAATGGCTACACCTTC. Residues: CASSLLGANGYTF.

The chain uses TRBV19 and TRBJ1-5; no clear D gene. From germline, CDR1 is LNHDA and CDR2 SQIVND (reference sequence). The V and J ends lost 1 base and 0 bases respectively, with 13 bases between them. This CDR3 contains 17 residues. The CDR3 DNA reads TGTGCCAGTAGTATAGGATCGGCAGGAGATAGCAATCAGCCCCAGCATTTT. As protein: CASSIGSAGDSNQPQHF.

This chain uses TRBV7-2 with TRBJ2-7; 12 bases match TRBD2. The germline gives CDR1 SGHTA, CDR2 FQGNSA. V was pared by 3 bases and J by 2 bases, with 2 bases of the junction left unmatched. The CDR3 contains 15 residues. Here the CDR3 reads CASSFSSGRAYEQYF. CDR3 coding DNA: TGTGCCAGCAGCTTCTCTAGCGGGAGGGCCTACGAGCAGTACTTC.

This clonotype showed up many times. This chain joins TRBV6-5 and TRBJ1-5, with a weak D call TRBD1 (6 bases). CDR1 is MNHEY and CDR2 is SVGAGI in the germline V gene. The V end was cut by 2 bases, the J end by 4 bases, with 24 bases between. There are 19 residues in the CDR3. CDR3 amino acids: CASSYAFGEGGRYNQPQHF. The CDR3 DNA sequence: TGTGCCAGCAGTTACGCTTTTGGGGAAGGGGGGCGTTATAATCAGCCCCAGCATTTT.

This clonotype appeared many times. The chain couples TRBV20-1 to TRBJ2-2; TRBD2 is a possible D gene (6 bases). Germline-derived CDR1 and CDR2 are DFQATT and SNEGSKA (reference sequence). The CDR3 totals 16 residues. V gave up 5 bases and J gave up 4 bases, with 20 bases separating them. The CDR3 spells CSALRDPLASTGELFF. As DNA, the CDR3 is TGCAGTGCTCTCCGGGACCCACTAGCCTCCACCGGGGAGCTGTTTTTT.

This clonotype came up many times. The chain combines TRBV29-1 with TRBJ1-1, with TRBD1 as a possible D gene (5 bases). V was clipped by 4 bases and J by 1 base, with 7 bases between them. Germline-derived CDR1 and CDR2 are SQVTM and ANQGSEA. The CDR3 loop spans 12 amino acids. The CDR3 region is CSVGQTNTEAFF. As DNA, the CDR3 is TGCAGCGTTGGACAGACGAACACTGAAGCTTTCTTT.

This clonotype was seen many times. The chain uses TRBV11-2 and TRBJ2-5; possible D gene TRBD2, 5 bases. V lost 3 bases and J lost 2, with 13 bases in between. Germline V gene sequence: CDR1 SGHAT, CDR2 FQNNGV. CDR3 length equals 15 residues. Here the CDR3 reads CASSFVGVGQETQYF. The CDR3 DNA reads TGTGCCAGCAGCTTCGTGGGAGTCGGGCAAGAGACCCAGTACTTC.

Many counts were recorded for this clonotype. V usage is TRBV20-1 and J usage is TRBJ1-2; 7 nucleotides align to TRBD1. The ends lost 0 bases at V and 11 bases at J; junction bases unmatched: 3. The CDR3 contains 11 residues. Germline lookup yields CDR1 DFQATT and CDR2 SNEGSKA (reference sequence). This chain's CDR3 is CSARESRGYTF. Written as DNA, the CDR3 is TGCAGTGCTAGAGAATCCAGGGGGTACACCTTC.

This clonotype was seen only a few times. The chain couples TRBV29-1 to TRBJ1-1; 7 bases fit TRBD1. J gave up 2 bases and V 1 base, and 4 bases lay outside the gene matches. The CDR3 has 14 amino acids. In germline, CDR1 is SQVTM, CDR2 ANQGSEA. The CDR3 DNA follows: TGCAGCGTTGAAGGACAGGGCCAAAACACTGAAGCTTTCTTT. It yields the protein CSVEGQGQNTEAFF.

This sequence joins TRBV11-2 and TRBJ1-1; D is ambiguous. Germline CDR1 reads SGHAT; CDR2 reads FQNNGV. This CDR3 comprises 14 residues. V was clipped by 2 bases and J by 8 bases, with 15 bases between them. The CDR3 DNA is TGTGCCAGCAGCTTAAACTGGGGAGAGTTGGAAGCTTTCTTT. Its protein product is CASSLNWGELEAFF.

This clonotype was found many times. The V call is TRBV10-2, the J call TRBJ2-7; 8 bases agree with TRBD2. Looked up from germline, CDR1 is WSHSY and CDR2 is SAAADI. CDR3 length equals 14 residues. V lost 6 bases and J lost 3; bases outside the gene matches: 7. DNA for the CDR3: TGCGCCAGCAGGGAGGACGGGAGGGGCTACGAGCAGTACTTC. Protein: CASREDGRGYEQYF.

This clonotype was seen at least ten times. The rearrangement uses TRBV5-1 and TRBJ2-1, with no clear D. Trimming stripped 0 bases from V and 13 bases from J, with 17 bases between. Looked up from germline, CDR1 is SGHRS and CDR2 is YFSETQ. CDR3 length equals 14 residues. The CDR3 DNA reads TGCGCCAGCAGCTTGGGGACGGAGTACCAGAAACAGTTCTTC. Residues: CASSLGTEYQKQFF.

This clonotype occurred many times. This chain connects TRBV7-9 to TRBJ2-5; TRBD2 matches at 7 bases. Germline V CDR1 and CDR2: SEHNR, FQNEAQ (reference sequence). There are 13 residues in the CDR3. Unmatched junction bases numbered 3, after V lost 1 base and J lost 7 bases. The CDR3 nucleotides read TGTGCCAGCAGCTTAGGGGCTAGCGGGACCCAGTACTTC. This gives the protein CASSLGASGTQYF.

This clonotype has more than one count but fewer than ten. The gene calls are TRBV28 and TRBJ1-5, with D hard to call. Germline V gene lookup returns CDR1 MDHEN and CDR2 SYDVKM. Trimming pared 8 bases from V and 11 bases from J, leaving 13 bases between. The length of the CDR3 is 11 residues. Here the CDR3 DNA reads TGTGCCAGCCACGGGAATGCGGCCCAGCATTTT. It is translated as CASHGNAAQHF.

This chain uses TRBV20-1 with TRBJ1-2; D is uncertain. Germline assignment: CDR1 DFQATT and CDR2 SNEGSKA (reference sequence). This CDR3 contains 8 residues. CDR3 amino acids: CRKDGYTF. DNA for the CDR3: TGCAGAAAAGACGGCTACACCTTC.